This T cell receptor (beta chain) is from a study of T cell responses to AZD1222 COVID-19 vaccine (dated by TCRdb to about 2021). Notes on the research overall: AZD1222 recipients with second doses at about 4 weeks or about 12 weeks were pooled, because spike-specific TCR depth and breadth did not differ between schedules. TCR sequencing was performed for 233 trial participants, of whom about 200 were given two doses of AZD1222 and around 26 were given two doses of MenACWY control vaccine. Trial participants were enrolled by age into 18-55, 56-69 and 70-plus year subgroups, with about 150, 28 and 57 TCR-sequenced participants respectively.

A remark on this clone: Its specific antigen is unknown. No base quality values were provided; no much bigger clone lies one nucleotide off.

What the authors observed across the whole study: Epitopes outside the regions mutated in the B.1.351 and B.1.1.7 variants were reportedly recognized by nearly half of the unique spike-specific TCRs. In the small 56-69-year group, the increase in depth fell short of significance, most likely because of low power. Conclusions about previously exposed vaccinees are limited because only six or seven AZD1222 recipients were SARS-CoV-2 seropositive at baseline. A significant rise in spike-specific TCR breadth and depth was observed after two AZD1222 doses relative to day 0 and relative to MenACWY recipients. Participants were mostly white British and included more females than males, and it was suggested by the authors that clonal diversity may have been underestimated. Because no day 14 peak-response samples were available, repertoires were characterized only after the peak T cell response. CD4 TCRs associated with the vaccine covered the entire spike protein, and the dominant responses were in regions 160-218 and 743-854.

The CDR3 regions of human TCRbeta chains were analyzed by immunosequencing. Per the source publication's procedure: TCRs in the repertoires were matched against a reference library of SARS-CoV-2-specific TCRs that had been generated with the MIRA antigen-specificity platform. Breadth was defined as the fraction of unique TCRs that were SARS-CoV-2-associated, and depth was defined as the fraction of total T cells that were SARS-CoV-2-associated. Each spike-specific TCR was assigned to its reactive spike region and to a CD4 or CD8 class using the MIRA data. Log10-transformed breadth and depth values were compared by one-way ANOVA with Sidak's multiple comparisons tests. TCRdb took this table from immuneACCESS and kept in-frame rearrangements with V and J called. Such tables lack part of the clones; where checked against another copy, unresolved V genes explain under half of the gap, and the rest is unexplained. That table supplies the V and J calls and clone size; D and trimming were determined from the DNA. The sample includes roughly 130,000 clones, with approximately 85% observed a single time. In total, the top ten clones hold about 1.6% of the sample.

The sample's time point label, in plain terms: baseline before first vaccination. Samples from vaccinated people were obtained from the UK trials COV001 and COV002, which included a single-blind randomized controlled phase 2/3 trial of AZD1222 (ChAdOx1 nCoV-19) in healthy adults. Trial participant PBMC samples were collected at day 0 and day 28 after the second dose for TCRbeta chain sequencing. The sequences come from peripheral blood, collected on day 0 of AZD1222 vaccination. The clonotype comes from an adult in good health.

The DNA is TGTGCCAGCAGTTTTTCCCCCGGGACAGGGAATGGCTACACCTTC. Its product reads: CASSFSPGTGNGYTF. The chain is assembled from TRBV6-5 and TRBJ1-2; 9 central nucleotides agree with TRBD1. Trimming leaves V shorter by 4 bases and J shorter by 6 bases, with the junction holding 9 bases beyond the gene matches. Including cysteine and phenylalanine, the CDR3 has 15 amino acids. Solely the CDR3 DNA is kept, with 45 bases framed from the first base. CDR1 and CDR2 are drawn from the germline V gene: MNHEY, SVGAGI.